This TCR beta chain was captured in a study of cytomegalovirus exposure and HLA in healthy donors. V was pared by 7 bases and J by 8 bases, with 12 bases between. From germline, CDR1 is MDHEN and CDR2 SYDVKM. This CDR3 is 12 amino acids long. PCR employed 60 Vbeta and 13 Jbeta primers. The repertoire was sequenced with immunoSEQ multiplex PCR; TCRdb's copy has only in-frame clones and lacks some. The sample holds 130,000 to 150,000 clones, 75% to 80% seen once. This clone showed up just a few times. Its antigen is as yet unknown. Study findings and constraints: Earlier analysis found most TCR beta V segments productive about 87% or about 30% of the time.

Sequencing used PBMCs. The rearrangement uses TRBV28 and TRBJ2-4; D ambiguous. This receptor was identified in a woman between 50 and 59 years old in good health and CMV-seronegative. This CDR3 reads CASTSVSYIQYF. The CDR3 DNA reads as TGTGCCAGCACCAGCGTTTCTTACATTCAGTACTTC.